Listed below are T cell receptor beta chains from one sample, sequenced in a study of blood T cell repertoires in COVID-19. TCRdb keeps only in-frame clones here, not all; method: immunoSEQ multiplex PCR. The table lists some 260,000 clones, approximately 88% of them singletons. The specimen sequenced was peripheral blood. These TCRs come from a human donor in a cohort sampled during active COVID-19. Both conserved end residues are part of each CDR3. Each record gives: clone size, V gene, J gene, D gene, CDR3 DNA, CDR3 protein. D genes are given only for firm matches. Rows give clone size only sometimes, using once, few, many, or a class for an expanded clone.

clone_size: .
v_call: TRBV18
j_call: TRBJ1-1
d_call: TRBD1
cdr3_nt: TGTGCCAGCTCACGACAGGGTGGGGACACTGAAGCTTTCTTT
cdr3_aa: CASSRQGGDTEAFF

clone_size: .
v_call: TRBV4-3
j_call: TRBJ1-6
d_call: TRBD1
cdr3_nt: TGCGCCAGCAGCCAGACCGGGACAGGGAAATCACCCCTCCACTTT
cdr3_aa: CASSQTGTGKSPLHF

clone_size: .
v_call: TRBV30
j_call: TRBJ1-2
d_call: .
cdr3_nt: TGTGCCTGGTCTTGGGTGGCGGAAGGCTACACCTTC
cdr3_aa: CAWSWVAEGYTF

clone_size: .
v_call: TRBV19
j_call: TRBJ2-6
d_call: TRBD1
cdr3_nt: TGTGCCAGTAGTTATAGCCGGGACAGGTTCGCCCTCTCTGGGGCCAACGTCCTGACTTTC
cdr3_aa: CASSYSRDRFALSGANVLTF

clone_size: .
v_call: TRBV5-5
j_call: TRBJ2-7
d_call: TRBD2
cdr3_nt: TGTGCCAGCAGCTTGGAGGGACTAGCGGGAGACGAGCAGTACTTC
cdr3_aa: CASSLEGLAGDEQYF

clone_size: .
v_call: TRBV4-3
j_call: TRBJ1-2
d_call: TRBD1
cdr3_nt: TGCGCCAGCAGCCAAGTCTCCGGGACAGGGGTTAACTATGGCTACACCTTC
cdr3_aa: CASSQVSGTGVNYGYTF

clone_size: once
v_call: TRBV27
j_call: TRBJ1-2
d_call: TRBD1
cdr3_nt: TGTGCCAGCAGTTTCTCCCCGGGGACAGGGAATGGCTACACCTTC
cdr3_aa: CASSFSPGTGNGYTF

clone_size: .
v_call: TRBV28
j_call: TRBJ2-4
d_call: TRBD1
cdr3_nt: TGTGCCAGCAGAACCACAGGGGAGGCCAAAAACATTCAGTACTTC
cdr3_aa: CASRTTGEAKNIQYF

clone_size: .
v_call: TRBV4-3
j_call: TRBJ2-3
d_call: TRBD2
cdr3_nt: TGCGCCAGCAGCCTGAAGCGGGAGGGCACAGATACGCAGTATTTT
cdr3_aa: CASSLKREGTDTQYF

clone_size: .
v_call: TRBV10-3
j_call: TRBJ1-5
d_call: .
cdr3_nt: TGTGCCATCAGTGAGGAGGGTCCCGGTCAGCCCCAGCATTTT
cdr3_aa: CAISEEGPGQPQHF

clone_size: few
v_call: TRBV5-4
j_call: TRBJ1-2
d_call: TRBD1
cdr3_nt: TGTGCCAGCAGCTTATCAGGGGGCGGCGGCTACACCTTC
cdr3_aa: CASSLSGGGGYTF

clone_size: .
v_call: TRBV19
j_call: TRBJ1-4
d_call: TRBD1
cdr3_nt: TGTGCCAGTAGTATGAGCGGACAGGGTTTTGGAAAACTGTTTTTT
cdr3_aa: CASSMSGQGFGKLFF

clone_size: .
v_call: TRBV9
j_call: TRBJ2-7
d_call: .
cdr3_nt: TGTGCCAGCAGCGGTGCGGGGACAGCGACCCACGAGCAGTACTTC
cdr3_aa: CASSGAGTATHEQYF

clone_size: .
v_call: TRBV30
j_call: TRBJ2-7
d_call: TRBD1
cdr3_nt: TGTGCCTGGAGTGTGGGACAGACCTACGAGCAGTACTTC
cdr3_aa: CAWSVGQTYEQYF